Presented here are 19 T cell receptor beta chains from one specimen sequenced in a study of cytomegalovirus exposure and HLA in healthy donors. The PCR was carried out with 60 Vbeta primers and 13 Jbeta primers. Generated by immunoSEQ multiplex PCR, the TCRdb table keeps only in-frame clones and is missing some. This repertoire includes under 120,000 clones. The sample consisted of PBMCs. Every receptor here comes from a man aged 45-65 years in good health and CMV-seronegative.

J is TRBJ1-2 and V is TRBV6-5; D gene unclear. There are 15 residues in the CDR3. The germline V gene encodes CDR1 MNHEY and CDR2 SVGAGI. V lost 0 bases and J 1 base, leaving 9 bases between the germline ends. CDR3 DNA: TGTGCCAGCAGTTACTCGAACGGTCTTAACTATGGCTACACCTTC. Amino acid sequence: CASSYSNGLNYGYTF.

The rearrangement joins TRBV7-8 to TRBJ2-7, with TRBD1 matching 8 bases. CDR3 length: 14 amino acids. Trimming cost V 5 bases and J 6 bases; bases outside gene matches: 9. Germline CDR1 and CDR2: SGHVS and FQNEAQ. CDR3 DNA: TGTGCCAGCAGCATGACAGGGGCAATTCGCGAGCAGTACTTC. Its protein product is CASSMTGAIREQYF.

The CDR3: CAWKYDRGPANYGYTF. CDR3 bases: TGTGCCTGGAAATACGACAGGGGGCCTGCTAACTATGGCTACACCTTC. The chain joins TRBV30 to TRBJ1-2; TRBD1 matches 10 bases. The V and J ends lost 4 bases and 0 bases, in that order; junction bases with no gene match: 8. Germline CDR1 reads GTSNPN; CDR2 reads SVGIG (reference sequence). The CDR3 sequence is 16 residues long. The full variable domain, rest sourced from reference TRBV30 and TRBJ1-2, is SQTIHQWPATLVQPVGSPLSLECTVEGTSNPNLYWYRQAAGRGLQLLFYSVGIGQISSEVPQNLSASRPQDRQFILSSKKLLLSDSGFYLCAWKYDRGPANYGYTFGSGTRLTVV.

J is TRBJ2-1 and V is TRBV6-5, with D possibly TRBD1 on 6 matching bases. CDR3 length equals 11 residues. Per the germline V gene, CDR1 is MNHEY and CDR2 is SVGAGI. With 2 bases removed from V and 10 bases from J, the gap between germline ends came to 6 bases. The CDR3 loop reads CASSYGQEQFF. The CDR3 nucleotides are TGTGCCAGCAGTTACGGACAGGAGCAGTTCTTC.

This sequence joins TRBV5-6 and TRBJ2-7, with 10 bases that match TRBD2. The CDR3 sequence is 17 residues long. J gave up 6 bases and V 4 bases, and 16 bases lay outside the gene matches. Germline lookup yields CDR1 SGHDT and CDR2 YYEEEE. CDR3 sequence reads: CASSAPGLAGVRSEQYF. The CDR3 bases are TGTGCCAGCAGCGCCCCGGGGCTAGCGGGGGTAAGATCCGAGCAGTACTTC.

The chain employs TRBV5-4 and TRBJ1-2; D uncertain. V lost 4 bases, J lost 7 bases, and 11 bases lay in between. The germline V gene has CDR1 SGHNT and CDR2 YYREEE (reference sequence). The length of the CDR3 is 12 residues. CDR3 amino acids: CASSLPGSGYTF. The DNA for the CDR3 is TGTGCCAGCAGCCTACCAGGATCTGGCTACACCTTC.

V gene TRBV7-9 combines with J gene TRBJ2-5; TRBD2 agrees at 8 bases. The J call is doubtful: the DNA matches TRBJ2-7 better. This CDR3 is 14 amino acids long. The germline V gene encodes CDR1 SEHNR and CDR2 FQNEAQ (reference sequence). The chain's CDR3 is CASSGTRGGYEQYF. In DNA, the CDR3 is TGTGCCAGCAGCGGGACTAGAGGGGGGTACGAGCAGTACTTC.

V gene TRBV5-4 combines with J gene TRBJ1-1, with a weak D call TRBD1 (6 bases). This CDR3 is 14 amino acids long. V shed 5 bases and J shed 3 bases, with 14 bases lying between them. Germline CDR1 is SGHNT and CDR2 is YYREEE (reference sequence). The CDR3 DNA is TGTGCCAGCAGGATACAGGGTGGCGACACTGAAGCTTTCTTT. The encoded protein is CASRIQGGDTEAFF.

The V gene is TRBV7-2, the J gene TRBJ1-5; D perhaps matches TRBD1 (6 bases). Germline assignment: CDR1 SGHTA and CDR2 FQGNSA. The CDR3 length is 14 residues. V was clipped by 3 bases and J by 2 bases, with 8 bases between them. CDR3 bases: TGTGCCAGCAGCTTTCGACAGGGCAATCAGCCCCAGCATTTT. This gives the protein CASSFRQGNQPQHF.

The rearrangement links TRBV6-6 to TRBJ2-2; 8 positions match TRBD1. The CDR3 consists of 15 residues. The V and J ends lost 4 bases and 0 bases, in that order; junction bases with no gene match: 1. Germline V gene data show CDR1 as MNHNY and CDR2 as SVGAGI (reference sequence). CDR3: CASSSTGANTGELFF. CDR3 DNA sequence: TGTGCCAGCAGTTCGACAGGGGCGAACACCGGGGAGCTGTTTTTT.

The chain combines TRBV4-3 with TRBJ1-2; D not certain. This CDR3 comprises 12 residues. Trimming took 3 bases from V and 6 from J, leaving 8 bases between them. Germline lookup yields CDR1 LGHNA and CDR2 YSLEER. DNA of the CDR3: TGCGCCAGCAGCCACGGGAGCAATGGCTACACCTTC. Encoded protein: CASSHGSNGYTF.

This CDR3 reads CASRGLGDNEQFF. The CDR3 bases are TGTGCCAGCAGGGGACTGGGGGACAATGAGCAGTTCTTC. The chain has TRBV6-5 and TRBJ2-1, with a weak D call TRBD2 (6 bases). The CDR3 is made up of 13 amino acids. V was shortened by 6 bases and J by 5 bases, with 11 bases between the two germline ends. In germline, CDR1 is MNHEY, CDR2 SVGAGI.

This chain joins TRBV28 and TRBJ1-5; D gene ambiguous. V was cut by 7 bases and J by 4 bases, with 8 bases left in between. The germline gives CDR1 MDHEN, CDR2 SYDVKM. The CDR3 runs to 12 residues. The CDR3, as DNA: TGTGCCAGCACTACGACAAATCAGCCCCAGCATTTT. Translation: CASTTTNQPQHF.

CDR3 sequence: CASSLAVEGVRAFF. DNA of the CDR3: TGTGCCAGCAGCTTAGCGGTTGAGGGGGTCCGAGCTTTCTTT. The chain carries TRBV7-2 and TRBJ1-1, with D tentatively TRBD1 (6 bases). V was cut by 0 bases and J by 10 bases, with 15 bases left in between. Germline V gene data show CDR1 as SGHTA and CDR2 as FQGNSA. This CDR3 has 14 amino acids.

The chain recombines TRBV4-1 with TRBJ2-7; TRBD2 might be the D (5 bases). The CDR3 runs to 15 residues. Trimming shortened V by 0 bases and J by 1 base, and 10 bases separated the two germline ends. CDR1 and CDR2 from the germline V gene are MGHRA and YSYEKL. CDR3 nucleotide sequence: TGCGCCAGCAGCCAAGATGAGCGGTTTTCCTACGAGCAGTACTTC. As protein: CASSQDERFSYEQYF.

This rearrangement joins TRBV4-3 to TRBJ2-3; D remains unclear. Germline V gene data show CDR1 as LGHNA and CDR2 as YSLEER. Deletions cut 4 bases from V and 2 bases from J, with 16 bases between. The CDR3 is 16 amino acids. CDR3 loop: CASSLRLVLPTDTQYF. In nucleotides, the CDR3 is TGCGCCAGCAGCCTCAGGCTTGTACTTCCCACAGATACGCAGTATTTT.

The chain employs TRBV9 and TRBJ2-1, with D perhaps TRBD2 (6 bases). The germline V gene has CDR1 SGDLS and CDR2 YYNGEE. Trimming took off 7 bases at V and 9 bases at J, with 23 bases between the two ends. This CDR3 has 15 amino acids. CDR3 nucleotides: TGTGCCAGCGCCATGGGGGGATACCTCCCAACTGAGCAGTTCTTC. It encodes CASAMGGYLPTEQFF.

This sequence joins TRBV19 and TRBJ1-2; 9 nucleotides match TRBD1. Germline V gives CDR1 LNHDA, CDR2 SQIVND (reference sequence). After removal of 5 bases from V and 7 bases from J, the junction contained 5 bases not matched to a gene. This CDR3 has 13 residues. The CDR3 here is CASSRDRVVGYTF. DNA for the CDR3: TGTGCCAGTAGTCGGGACAGGGTAGTTGGCTACACCTTC.

This chain joins TRBV7-9 and TRBJ2-3, with 9 bases that match TRBD1. V gave up 6 bases and J gave up 5 bases; unmatched junction bases: 3. The germline V gene encodes CDR1 SEHNR and CDR2 FQNEAQ (reference sequence). This CDR3 comprises 13 residues. This CDR3 reads CASSTGGKDTQYF. The CDR3, as DNA: TGTGCCAGCAGTACAGGGGGCAAAGATACGCAGTATTTT.